This is a list of T cell receptor beta chains from one sample in a study of blood T cell repertoires in COVID-19. Clones were read by immunoSEQ multiplex PCR, and TCRdb kept only the in-frame ones, dropping some. Counted here are about 52,000 clones, about 90% occurring once; the ten biggest clones make up less than 20%. Sequencing was done on a sample of peripheral blood. The receptor source for this set is a human donor with active COVID-19. The donor label of this sample is uncertain. The CDR3 runs from the conserved cysteine through the conserved F or W. A D gene is named only where the DNA matches it firmly. Expanded clones get a size class; other rows say once, few or many, or leave the size out.

CDR3	DNA	J	V	size	D
CASSLGGGYTEAFF	TGTGCCAGCAGCTTAGGGGGAGGGTACACTGAAGCTTTCTTT	TRBJ1-1	TRBV7-9	.	.
CASSPSTGLNTEAFF	TGTGCCAGCAGCCCTTCGACAGGGCTGAACACTGAAGCTTTCTTT	TRBJ1-1	TRBV11-2	.	TRBD1
CASSPSQLRGEQYF	TGTGCCAGCTCACCAAGCCAGCTCAGAGGCGAGCAGTACTTC	TRBJ2-7	TRBV18	.	.
CASSPSTDTQYF	TGTGCCAGCAGCCCTAGCACAGATACGCAGTATTTT	TRBJ2-3	TRBV11-2	once	.
CASSLLAGAIREQFF	TGTGCCAGCAGTCTACTAGCGGGGGCAATCCGGGAGCAGTTCTTC	TRBJ2-1	TRBV6-2/TRBV6-3	.	TRBD2
CASSSSGQETQYF	TGTGCCAGCAGCTCTAGCGGTCAAGAGACCCAGTACTTC	TRBJ2-5	TRBV11-3	once	TRBD2
CASSLSTSNPETQYF	TGTGCCAGCAGCCTCTCTACTAGTAACCCAGAGACCCAGTACTTC	TRBJ2-5	TRBV9	.	.
CASSYSRRGGYEQYF	TGTGCCAGCAGTTACTCGAGGCGGGGGGGCTACGAGCAGTACTTC	TRBJ2-7	TRBV6-5	.	TRBD2
CASSKRGPSTDTQYF	TGTGCCAGTAGTAAGCGGGGGCCGAGCACAGATACGCAGTATTTT	TRBJ2-3	TRBV19	.	TRBD2
CSGTENYGYTF	TGCAGCGGGACAGAGAACTATGGCTACACCTTC	TRBJ1-2	TRBV29-1	once	.
CSASIREKLFF	TGCAGTGCTAGTATCCGGGAAAAACTGTTTTTT	TRBJ1-4	TRBV20-1	.	.
CASNLGAYNEQFF	TGTGCCAGCAATCTAGGGGCCTACAATGAGCAGTTCTTC	TRBJ2-1	TRBV2	.	.
CASAWTSGGRRYF	TGTGCCAGCGCCTGGACTAGCGGGGGACGGCGGTATTTT	TRBJ2-3	TRBV12-3/TRBV12-4	.	TRBD2
CASSPGTGGGETQYF	TGTGCCAGCTCACCAGGGACAGGGGGCGGAGAGACCCAGTACTTC	TRBJ2-5	TRBV18	.	TRBD1
CASTQGLEQYF	TGTGCCAGCACCCAAGGACTAGAGCAGTATTTT	TRBJ2-3	TRBV12-3/TRBV12-4	.	TRBD2
CASSQGHARGVQETQYF	TGCGCCAGCAGCCAAGGCCACGCGCGGGGGGTACAAGAGACCCAGTACTTC	TRBJ2-5	TRBV4-3	few	TRBD2
CASSDGRNTEAFF	TGTGCCAGCAGTGACGGGCGGAACACTGAAGCTTTCTTT	TRBJ1-1	TRBV6-4	.	.
CASSLSPTGGETQYF	TGTGCTAGCAGCTTATCACCTACAGGGGGGGAGACCCAGTACTTC	TRBJ2-5	TRBV7-7	.	TRBD1
CASSKGGGNSNQPQHF	TGTGCCAGCAGCAAAGGAGGCGGGAATAGCAATCAGCCCCAGCATTTT	TRBJ1-5	TRBV21-1	.	.
CATSDRLRGKHGELFF	TGTGCCACCAGTGATCGCCTCAGGGGGAAGCACGGGGAGCTGTTTTTT	TRBJ2-2	TRBV24-1	.	TRBD1
CASSDPRGPYNEQFF	TGCGCCAGCAGCGACCCCAGGGGACCCTACAATGAGCAGTTCTTC	TRBJ2-1	TRBV4-3	.	.
CASSPRDRVSSYEQYF	TGTGCCAGCTCACCGAGGGACAGGGTAAGCTCCTACGAGCAGTACTTC	TRBJ2-7	TRBV18	.	TRBD1
CASSVGGTTSYNEQFF	TGTGCCAGCAGCGTAGGTGGGACAACCTCCTACAATGAGCAGTTCTTC	TRBJ2-1	TRBV9	.	.
CASSPGAGTEAFF	TGTGCCAGCTCACCAGGCGCGGGAACTGAAGCTTTCTTT	TRBJ1-1	TRBV18	.	.
CASRGRQDQPQHF	TGTGCCAGCAGAGGTAGACAGGATCAGCCCCAGCATTTT	TRBJ1-5	TRBV6-5	.	.
CASSQVPGLAGGYNEQFF	TGCGCCAGCAGCCAAGTTCCGGGACTAGCGGGGGGATACAATGAGCAGTTCTTC	TRBJ2-1	TRBV4-1	.	TRBD2
CASSQDRGTTYEQYF	TGTGCCAGCAGCCAGGACAGGGGAACTACCTACGAGCAGTACTTC	TRBJ2-7	TRBV6-2/TRBV6-3	.	TRBD1
CAVPQGLFNEKLFF	TGTGCCGTTCCGCAGGGATTGTTTAATGAAAAACTGTTTTTT	TRBJ1-4	TRBV15	.	.
CASSIQGGSEAFF	TGTGCCAGTAGTATACAGGGGGGTTCTGAAGCTTTCTTT	TRBJ1-1	TRBV19	.	TRBD1
CASSLLAGGRARDEQFF	TGTGCCAGCAGTTTGCTAGCGGGGGGGAGGGCCCGTGATGAGCAGTTCTTC	TRBJ2-1	TRBV28	.	TRBD2
CASSYDRGFTEQYF	TGTGCCAGCAGCTATGACAGGGGGTTTACCGAGCAGTACTTC	TRBJ2-7	TRBV7-2	.	TRBD1
CASRDFPYEQYF	TGTGCCAGCAGGGACTTCCCCTACGAGCAGTACTTC	TRBJ2-7	TRBV2	.	.
CASNGYGDYEQYF	TGCGCCAGCAACGGGTACGGAGACTACGAGCAGTACTTC	TRBJ2-7	TRBV5-1	.	.
CASSAVSGTTDTQYF	TGTGCCAGCAGCGCCGTCTCAGGCACGACAGATACGCAGTATTTT	TRBJ2-3	TRBV7-6	.	.
CASSERGYTDTQYF	TGTGCCAGCAGTGAGCGGGGGTACACAGATACGCAGTATTTT	TRBJ2-3	TRBV6-1	.	TRBD2
CASSLFQGFGEKLFF	TGTGCCAGCAGTTTATTCCAGGGGTTTGGGGAAAAACTGTTTTTT	TRBJ1-4	TRBV5-5	.	.
CASSSRQGAYTIYF	TGTGCCAGCAGCTCCCGACAGGGGGCTTACACCATATATTTT	TRBJ1-3	TRBV5-6	.	TRBD1
CASSEWQGNYGYTF	TGTGCCAGCAGTGAATGGCAGGGGAACTATGGCTACACCTTC	TRBJ1-2	TRBV2	.	.
CASSPGQANAYEQYF	TGTGCCAGCTCACCAGGGCAGGCTAACGCCTACGAGCAGTACTTC	TRBJ2-7	TRBV18	.	.
CASSWATLTGHRPGNTIYF	TGTGCCAGCAGCTGGGCAACGTTAACGGGACACCGACCTGGAAACACCATATATTTT	TRBJ1-3	TRBV5-5	.	.
CASSSSGTSPTYEQYF	TGTGCCAGCAGCTCAAGCGGGACTAGCCCAACCTACGAGCAGTACTTC	TRBJ2-7	TRBV5-4	.	TRBD2
CASSPGGSYEQYF	TGTGCCAGCTCACCGGGGGGATCTTACGAGCAGTACTTC	TRBJ2-7	TRBV18	once	.
CASSPPSVTDTQYF	TGTGCCAGCTCACCACCCTCGGTTACAGATACGCAGTATTTT	TRBJ2-3	TRBV18	.	.